This entry features one TCR beta chain sequence. RNA was isolated and reverse transcribed to cDNA, the sequencing template. The protocol was immunoSEQ multiplex PCR, while the TCRdb copy is restricted to in-frame clones and leaves out a portion. This sample has over 10,000 clones, with around 60% found just once. This specimen belongs to a study of CD8+ T cells in alopecia areata. Germline CDR1 reads SNHLY; CDR2 reads FYNNEI. Trimming removed 10 bases at V and 4 bases at J, with 19 bases between. The CDR3 sequence is 14 residues long. Peripheral blood and lesional scalp punch biopsies were taken from alopecia areata patients.

The sample consisted of skin. This receptor was identified in a human donor with alopecia areata. The rearrangement links TRBV2 to TRBJ2-5, with a tentative D call TRBD2 (5 bases). Here the CDR3 DNA reads TGTGCCAACTCTGAATCACTAGGCTTAGAGACCCAGTACTTC. This encodes CANSESLGLETQYF.